The entry that follows covers one T cell receptor (beta chain) sequence. The germline CDR1 and CDR2 sequences are SGHVS and FQNEAQ. The CDR3 length is 15 residues. The V segment lost 2 bases and the J segment 5 bases; nucleotides outside the gene matches: 8. This record comes from a study of blood T cell repertoires in COVID-19. TCRdb keeps only in-frame clones here, not all; method: immunoSEQ multiplex PCR. This sample has 300,000 to 350,000 clones, with about 87% found just once. This sequence originates from a woman younger than 30 who had recovered from COVID-19. The sequencing sample was made of PBMCs or T cells enriched from blood (not recorded which). The chain couples TRBV7-8 to TRBJ1-1; 7 nucleotides agree with TRBD1. The CDR3 DNA reads as TGTGCCAGCAGCTTACACGACAGGGTAATGACTGAAGCTTTCTTT. It encodes CASSLHDRVMTEAFF. The whole variable domain, remainder taken from reference TRBV7-8 and TRBJ1-1, is GAGVSQSPRYKVAKRGQDVALRCDPISGHVSLFWYQQALGQGPEFLTYFQNEAQLDKSGLPSDRFFAERPEGSVSTLKIQRTQQEDSAVYLCASSLHDRVMTEAFFGQGTRLTVV.